Shown below are 4 T cell receptor beta chains from a single sample sequenced in a study of regulatory T cells in long-lasting Graves disease. Sequencing libraries for TCR beta were prepared with iRepertoire HTBI primers and Arm-PCR of CDR3 regions. TCRdb ran MiXCR on the multiplex PCR reads and lists one entry per CDR3 protein. The sample shows approximately 470,000 distinct CDR3 sequences, about 17% of them seen only once. Indicated time point: newly diagnosed GD, antithyroid drugs for less than 3 months. Extracted RNA from PBMCs served as the source of the TCR library. This sample also belongs to another study, concerning T cells in Graves' hyperthyroidism and ophthalmopathy.

Sample: peripheral blood mononuclear cells (PBMCs), taken at new diagnosis, from a patient treated with antithyroid drugs. The receptors derive from a man in his forties with Graves disease.

This clonotype showed up many times. The chain couples TRBV7-2 to TRBJ2-1, with TRBD2 as a possible D gene (6 bases). CDR3 length equals 16 residues. Germline V CDR1 and CDR2: SGHTA, FQGNSA. The V and J ends lost 2 bases and 2 bases respectively, with 13 bases between them. The CDR3 DNA reads TGTGCCAGCAGCTTATTGGGGGGAGTAACCTACAATGAGCAGTTCTTC. This translates into CASSLLGGVTYNEQFF. The entire variable domain, with the rest obtained from reference TRBV7-2 and TRBJ2-1, is as follows: GAGVSQSPSNKVTEKGKDVELRCDPISGHTALYWYRQSLGQGLEFLIYFQGNSAPDKSGLPSDRFSAERTGGSVSTLTIQRTQQEDSAVYLCASSLLGGVTYNEQFFGPGTRLTVL.

Many counts were recorded for this clonotype. This chain joins TRBV11-2 and TRBJ2-4; 9 nucleotides agree with TRBD1. Germline CDR1 is SGHAT and CDR2 is FQNNGV. The ends lost 5 bases at V and 7 bases at J; junction bases unmatched: 6. The CDR3 runs to 14 residues. This CDR3 reads CASSIQGQGNIQYF. The DNA for the CDR3 is TGTGCCAGCAGCATCCAAGGACAGGGGAACATTCAGTACTTC.

This clonotype was detected ten times or more. The chain recombines TRBV20-1 with TRBJ2-1, with TRBD2 matching over 9 bases. V shed 6 bases and J 0 bases; nucleotides not matched to a gene: 3. The CDR3 contains 14 residues. Germline V CDR1 and CDR2: DFQATT, SNEGSKA (reference sequence). CDR3 loop: CSAYSGSSYNEQFF. The DNA for the CDR3 is TGCAGTGCGTATAGCGGGAGCTCCTACAATGAGCAGTTCTTC.

This clonotype appeared many times. The chain carries TRBV7-9 and TRBJ2-4; no reliable D call. CDR1 SEHNR and CDR2 FQNEAQ come from the germline V gene (reference sequence). The length of the CDR3 is 15 residues. Trimming stripped 1 base from V and 0 bases from J, with 7 bases between. Here the CDR3 reads CASSLGTLAKNIQYF. DNA of the CDR3: TGTGCCAGCAGCTTAGGAACCCTAGCCAAAAACATTCAGTACTTC.